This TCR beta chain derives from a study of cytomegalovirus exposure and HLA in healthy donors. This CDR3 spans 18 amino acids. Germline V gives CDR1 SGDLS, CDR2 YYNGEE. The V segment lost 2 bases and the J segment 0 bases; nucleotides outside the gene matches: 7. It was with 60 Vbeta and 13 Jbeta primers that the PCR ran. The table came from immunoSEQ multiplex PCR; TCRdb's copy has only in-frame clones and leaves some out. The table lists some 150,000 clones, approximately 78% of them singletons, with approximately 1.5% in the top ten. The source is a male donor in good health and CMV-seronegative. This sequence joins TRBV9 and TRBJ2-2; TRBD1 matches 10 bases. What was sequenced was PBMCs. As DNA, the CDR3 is TGTGCCAGCAGCGTGGGGACAGGGGTACCCGCGAACACCGGGGAGCTGTTTTTT. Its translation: CASSVGTGVPANTGELFF.